This T cell receptor (beta chain) was captured in a study of CD8 T cells in Susac syndrome. Multiple sclerosis controls were treatment-naive patients with stable or active relapsing-remitting disease. Trimming stripped 1 base from V and 0 bases from J, with 10 bases between. Germline CDR1 LNHNV, CDR2 YYDKDF (reference sequence). This CDR3 comprises 15 residues. When the RNA was reverse transcribed, random hexamers were used with an input of about 0.5 to 1 ug. TCRdb itself ran the immunoSEQ multiplex PCR reads through MiXCR, one entry per CDR3 protein. The sample has tens of thousands of distinct CDR3 sequences, nearly 96% seen once.

Sequencing used CD4+ T cells from PBMCs. This chain uses TRBV15 with TRBJ2-7; D might be TRBD1 (6 bases). This receptor was taken from a human donor with multiple sclerosis. CDR3 protein: CATSRGDTFSYEQYF. CDR3 DNA sequence: TGTGCCACCAGCAGAGGGGACACCTTCTCCTACGAGCAGTACTTC.